The present T cell receptor beta chain was sequenced within a study of graft-versus-host responses after intestinal transplantation. TCRdb's table, derived via immunoSEQ multiplex PCR, lists solely in-frame clones and lacks some. The data show about 78,000 clones, almost 90% seen once. Concerning this clone: Its target is unknown.

J gave up 5 bases and V 0 bases, and 14 bases lay outside the gene matches. Germline loops: CDR1 SGHDT, CDR2 YYEEEE. The CDR3 length is 19 residues. The clonotype originates from a human donor who was the organ donor for an intestinal transplant. The input for sequencing was unstimulated CD8+ T cells sorted from spleen or lymph node cells, taken before transplant. V usage is TRBV5-6 and J usage is TRBJ2-2; 9 bases are a match to TRBD2. CDR3 loop: CASSLVPGLAGTRTGELFF. The CDR3 DNA follows: TGTGCCAGCAGCTTGGTTCCGGGACTAGCCGGGACTCGTACCGGGGAGCTGTTTTTT.